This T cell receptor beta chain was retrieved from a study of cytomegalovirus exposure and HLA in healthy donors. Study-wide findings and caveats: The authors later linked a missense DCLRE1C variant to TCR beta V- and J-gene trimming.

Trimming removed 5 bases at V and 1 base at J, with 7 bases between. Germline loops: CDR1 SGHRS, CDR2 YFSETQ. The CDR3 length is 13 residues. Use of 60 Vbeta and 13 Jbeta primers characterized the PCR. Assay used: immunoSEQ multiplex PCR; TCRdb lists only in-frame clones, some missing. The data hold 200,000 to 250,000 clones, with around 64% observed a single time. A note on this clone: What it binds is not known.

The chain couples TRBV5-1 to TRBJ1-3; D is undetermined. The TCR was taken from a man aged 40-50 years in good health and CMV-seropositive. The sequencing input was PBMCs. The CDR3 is CASRQISGNTIYF. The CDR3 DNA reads TGCGCCAGCAGACAGATTTCTGGAAACACCATATATTTT.